Listed below are T cell receptor beta chains from one sample, sequenced in a study of cytomegalovirus exposure and HLA in healthy donors. Sequenced by immunoSEQ multiplex PCR; TCRdb stores in-frame clones only, minus some. Here the sample spans some 85,000 clones, approximately 76% being singletons. The sequenced sample was PBMCs. The receptors here all came from a male donor in good health and CMV-seronegative. Both conserved end residues are part of each CDR3. D genes are given only for firm matches. Clone size, where shown, is once, few, many, or a class for clones that have expanded.

v_call	d_call	j_call	clone_size	cdr3_aa	cdr3_nt
TRBV29-1	NA	TRBJ1-2	once	CSVKQGYYGYTF	TGCAGCGTTAAACAGGGATACTATGGCTACACCTTC
TRBV7-2	TRBD1	TRBJ2-5	NA	CASSLRQGSETQYF	TGTGCCAGCAGCCTAAGACAGGGGTCAGAGACCCAGTACTTC
TRBV7-2	NA	TRBJ1-2	NA	CASSLAVTGNYGYTF	TGTGCCAGCAGCTTAGCCGTGACGGGTAACTATGGCTACACCTTC
TRBV28	NA	TRBJ1-1	NA	CASTGQPNTEAFF	TGTGCCAGCACCGGACAGCCGAACACTGAAGCTTTCTTT
TRBV11-2	NA	TRBJ1-1	NA	CASSPTVGAFF	TGTGCCAGCAGCCCGACAGTGGGCGCTTTCTTT
TRBV9	NA	TRBJ1-2	NA	CASSVSGQNYGYTF	TGTGCCAGCAGCGTTTCAGGACAGAACTATGGCTACACCTTC
TRBV28	TRBD1	TRBJ1-2	NA	CASRQGIAYGYTF	TGTGCCAGCAGACAGGGGATTGCCTATGGCTACACCTTC
TRBV28	NA	TRBJ1-1	NA	CASSPAAAQRLGEAFF	TGTGCCTCCTCACCCGCGGCAGCCCAAAGGCTGGGTGAAGCTTTCTTT
TRBV27	TRBD1	TRBJ2-2	few	CASSLGTGGGGELFF	TGTGCCAGCAGTTTGGGGACAGGGGGCGGCGGGGAGCTGTTTTTT
TRBV19	TRBD2	TRBJ2-3	once	CASSLLLAGGTDTQYF	TGTGCCAGTAGTCTCCTCCTAGCGGGAGGCACAGATACGCAGTATTTT
TRBV5-3	NA	TRBJ1-2	NA	CARTVVRRDLNYGYTF	TGTGCCAGAACCGTCGTGAGGAGGGACCTTAACTATGGCTACACCTTC
TRBV6-5	NA	TRBJ2-1	NA	CASSPSGSSYNEQFF	TGTGCCAGCAGCCCGAGTGGGAGCTCCTACAATGAGCAGTTCTTC
TRBV1	NA	TRBJ2-3	NA	CTSSHKEGGGATDTQYF	TGCACCAGCAGCCATAAGGAGGGCGGGGGAGCCACAGATACGCAGTATTTT
TRBV19	TRBD1	TRBJ2-4	NA	CASSIRNPGQALAKNIQYF	TGTGCCAGTAGCATACGCAATCCGGGACAGGCCCTAGCCAAAAACATTCAGTACTTC
TRBV5-8	NA	TRBJ2-4	few	CASSFGGIAKNIQYF	TGTGCCAGCAGCTTTGGAGGGATAGCCAAAAACATTCAGTACTTC
TRBV7-2	TRBD2	TRBJ2-7	NA	CASSQAAGVFYEQYF	TGTGCCAGCAGCCAGGCGGCGGGGGTATTTTACGAGCAGTACTTC
TRBV5-6	TRBD1	TRBJ1-2	few	CASSWDFRGQGGYTF	TGTGCCAGCAGCTGGGATTTCAGGGGGCAAGGTGGCTACACCTTC
TRBV28	NA	TRBJ1-1	few	CASSWSVRANTEAFF	TGTGCCAGCAGTTGGTCAGTCAGGGCGAACACTGAAGCTTTCTTT
TRBV5-1	NA	TRBJ2-7	NA	CASSFGGAYEQYF	TGCGCCAGCAGCTTCGGCGGAGCCTACGAGCAGTACTTC
TRBV28	NA	TRBJ2-1	NA	CASRRGGRSYNEQFF	TGTGCCAGCAGGAGGGGGGGAAGGTCCTACAATGAGCAGTTCTTC
TRBV7-9	TRBD1	TRBJ1-2	few	CASSLMDRGNGYTF	TGTGCCAGCAGCTTAATGGACAGGGGTAATGGCTACACCTTC
TRBV7-2	NA	TRBJ2-3	once	CASSLVYGSTDTQYF	TGTGCCAGCAGCTTAGTTTACGGTAGCACAGATACGCAGTATTTT
TRBV27	TRBD1	TRBJ2-1	NA	CASRFLDRVNNEQFF	TGTGCCAGCAGGTTCCTGGACAGGGTCAACAATGAGCAGTTCTTC
TRBV2	TRBD1	TRBJ1-2	NA	CASSTRDRSNYGYTF	TGTGCCAGCAGTACCCGGGACAGATCTAACTATGGCTACACCTTC
TRBV5-1	TRBD1	TRBJ1-2	few	CASSSGTGLHNYGYTF	TGCGCCAGCAGCTCCGGGACAGGGTTACATAACTATGGCTACACCTTC
TRBV9	NA	TRBJ2-7	NA	CASSVGQGVNEQYF	TGTGCCAGCAGCGTAGGGCAAGGAGTGAACGAGCAGTACTTC
TRBV2	NA	TRBJ2-7	NA	CASSATGAEQYF	TGTGCCAGCAGTGCAACGGGAGCCGAGCAGTACTTC
TRBV7-2	NA	TRBJ2-1	few	CASSLERIAALTYNEQFF	TGTGCCAGCAGCTTAGAGAGGATAGCGGCCTTAACCTACAATGAGCAGTTCTTC
TRBV7-2	TRBD2	TRBJ2-3	NA	CASSLVSGGDTQYF	TGTGCCAGCAGCTTAGTTAGCGGGGGAGATACGCAGTATTTT
TRBV27	TRBD1	TRBJ1-5	NA	CASSLRQGGNNQPQHF	TGTGCCAGCAGCCTCAGACAGGGAGGTAACAATCAGCCCCAGCATTTT
TRBV28	TRBD2	TRBJ2-3	NA	CASRRGTSGATDTQYF	TGTGCCAGCAGAAGGGGCACTAGCGGGGCCACAGATACGCAGTATTTT
TRBV7-8	NA	TRBJ2-3	few	CASSSEAVTTSRTDTQYF	TGTGCCAGCAGTTCCGAGGCGGTAACGACTAGTCGCACAGATACGCAGTATTTT
TRBV4-2	TRBD1	TRBJ1-1	once	CASSQEVRGPNTEAFF	TGTGCCAGCAGCCAAGAGGTCAGGGGGCCGAACACTGAAGCTTTCTTT
TRBV14	NA	TRBJ1-1	few	CASSLQTGLKAFF	TGTGCCAGCAGTCTTCAAACAGGGTTGAAAGCTTTCTTT
TRBV6-5	TRBD1	TRBJ1-2	NA	CASPGGDRVF	TGTGCCAGCCCGGGAGGGGACAGAGTCTTC
TRBV5-1	NA	TRBJ2-7	NA	CASSSFTGTDEQYF	TGCGCCAGCAGCTCGTTTACAGGGACGGACGAGCAGTACTTC
TRBV6-5	NA	TRBJ1-5	NA	CASSPYSNQPQHF	TGTGCCAGCAGTCCTTATAGCAATCAGCCCCAGCATTTT
TRBV11-2	NA	TRBJ1-4	few	CASSLRTATNEKLFF	TGTGCCAGCAGCCTAAGGACAGCAACTAATGAAAAACTGTTTTTT
TRBV7-9	NA	TRBJ1-1	few	CASSRPPGTEAFF	TGTGCCAGCAGCCGCCCTCCGGGCACTGAAGCTTTCTTT
TRBV5-5	NA	TRBJ1-2	NA	CASSYIQGTGVGGYTF	TGTGCCAGCAGCTACATCCAGGGAACAGGCGTCGGAGGCTACACCTTC
TRBV25-1	NA	TRBJ1-2	NA	CASRPAGFNNYGYTF	TGTGCCAGCAGACCCGCGGGTTTCAATAACTATGGCTACACCTTC
TRBV7-2	NA	TRBJ2-3	NA	CASKQDRRTDTQYF	TGTGCCAGCAAACAGGACCGACGCACAGATACGCAGTATTTT
TRBV30	NA	TRBJ1-5	NA	CAWSVGENQPQHF	TGTGCCTGGAGTGTCGGGGAAAATCAGCCCCAGCATTTT
TRBV5-1	NA	TRBJ1-2	NA	CASSLVSRDGYTF	TGCGCCAGCAGCTTGGTGTCGAGGGATGGCTACACCTTC
TRBV5-5	NA	TRBJ2-2	NA	CASSLGQSPGELFF	TGTGCCAGCAGCTTGGGGCAGTCCCCCGGGGAGCTGTTTTTT
TRBV6-1	NA	TRBJ1-2	few	CASSDRGYGYTF	TGTGCCAGCAGTGACCGAGGCTATGGCTACACCTTC
TRBV29-1	NA	TRBJ1-5	NA	CSVAGAVGNQPQHF	TGCAGCGTTGCAGGGGCCGTTGGCAATCAGCCCCAGCATTTT
TRBV28	NA	TRBJ2-5	NA	CASSSSRPDRRETQYF	TGTGCCAGCAGTTCCTCTCGCCCTGACAGGCGAGAGACCCAGTACTTC
TRBV27	TRBD2	TRBJ2-7	NA	CASSWGMRLAGVPYEQYF	TGTGCCAGCAGTTGGGGGATGCGACTAGCGGGGGTCCCCTACGAGCAGTACTTC
TRBV2	TRBD1	TRBJ1-2	NA	CASWEGQENGYTF	TGTGCCAGCTGGGAGGGACAGGAGAATGGCTACACCTTC
TRBV30	NA	TRBJ1-2	NA	CAWRFTGYGYTF	TGTGCCTGGAGATTTACAGGCTATGGCTACACCTTC
TRBV6-1	NA	TRBJ1-5	NA	CASSEVEGVVNQPQHF	TGTGCCAGCAGTGAAGTTGAGGGAGTCGTCAATCAGCCCCAGCATTTT